Described below is a single T cell receptor beta chain sequence and its context. What it binds is unknown. Prior to DNA extraction, the samples held 1-10 million cryopreserved PBMC. This sample was included in a study of long-term antiretroviral therapy in people with HIV. The study, taken as a whole, reports: After ART, diversity increased yet remained lower than transplant donor controls. Compared with controls, HIV repertoires showed narrower CDR3 length ranges.

V dropped 1 base and J dropped 9; count of bases not matched to a gene: 2. This CDR3 contains 14 residues. Per germline, CDR1 SGHTA and CDR2 FQGNSA. The run of the v3.0 immunoSEQ assay was at survey level. The assay was immunoSEQ multiplex PCR, and TCRdb's table has in-frame clones only and misses some. The sample contains 22,000 or so clones, roughly 82% of which appear only once. The clonotype originates from a man aged 25-40 years with HIV. The chain uses TRBV7-2 and TRBJ2-1, with 11 bases fitting TRBD1. Sequenced material: unsorted PBMCs, taken almost 6 years after starting antiretroviral therapy. In nucleotides, the CDR3 is TGTGCCAGCAGCTTAGGGGGGACAGGGGGTGAGCAGTTCTTC. Translated: CASSLGGTGGEQFF.